Listed here is a single TCR beta chain. The antigen remains undetermined. At one of its ends the junction is not consistent with the germline gene, which may arise from a read error. The data belong to a study of tumor and adjacent non-tumor tissue in lung cancer. About the study: Each sample yielded approximately 4.2 million productive TCRbeta reads on average.

Three rounds of nested PCR, following a modified ARM-PCR protocol, produced the TCRbeta library. TCRdb reanalysed the multiplex PCR reads using MiXCR and keeps one entry per CDR3 protein. The table includes 40,000 to 50,000 distinct CDR3 sequences, 60% to 65% detected once. The CDR3 sequence is 15 residues long. Germline loops: CDR1 SGHNT, CDR2 YYREEE (reference sequence). Regarding the study as a whole: Compared with tumor, normal lung showed significantly lower TCR diversity. Normal lung showed higher cumulative top 100 clone frequency than tumor.

The template was RNA from unsorted bulk tissue. The normal lung tissue was taken more than 3 cm from the tumor edge. Donors were chemotherapy-naive, newly diagnosed lung cancer surgical patients in China, August–late 2014. The V call is TRBV5-4, the J call TRBJ1-1; D unclear. The sequenced material came from distant non-tumor lung tissue. This clonotype originated in a woman in her 70s with non-small cell lung cancer. CDR3 DNA sequence: TGTGTCAGCAGCCCCTCGACGGCTATGAACACTGAAGCTTTCTTT. The encoded protein is CVSSPSTAMNTEAFF.